Listed here are 13 T cell receptor beta chains from one sample, sequenced in a study of T cells expressing NK-cell markers. TCRdb reanalyzed the 5' RACE reads, giving one entry per CDR3 protein sequence and no DNA. This sample carries 200,000 to 300,000 distinct CDR3 sequences, with approximately 0.42% going to the ten biggest clones. Sequenced sample: blood T cells: a sorted CD56 or NKG2C T cell subset, CD4+ or CD8+ T cells, or bulk PBMC T cells (not recorded which). Every receptor here comes from a man between 18 and 29 years old in good health.

The chain recombines TRBV12-3 or TRBV12-4 with TRBJ2-7; TCRdb outputs TRBD1, but without DNA this stays unchecked. The CDR3 covers 13 residues. The CDR3 here is CASSLSTGNEQYF.

The V gene is TRBV5-1, the J gene TRBJ2-1; TCRdb selects TRBD1, and the lack of DNA leaves this call unchecked. Per germline, CDR1 SGHRS and CDR2 YFSETQ. The CDR3 loop spans 16 amino acids. The CDR3 is CASSLRLSGSYNEQFF.

V gene TRBV30 combines with J gene TRBJ1-1. The CDR3 is 12 amino acids. Germline values: CDR1 GTSNPN, CDR2 SVGIG (reference sequence). This CDR3 reads CAWSVLRTEAFF. The variable domain in full, completed from reference TRBV30 and TRBJ1-1, reads SQTIHQWPATLVQPVGSPLSLECTVEGTSNPNLYWYRQAAGRGLQLLFYSVGIGQISSEVPQNLSASRPQDRQFILSSKKLLLSDSGFYLCAWSVLRTEAFFGQGTRLTVV.

The gene calls are TRBV7-2 and TRBJ2-1; the D call from TCRdb, TRBD2, cannot be confirmed without DNA. The CDR3 length is 14 residues. Per germline, CDR1 SGHTA and CDR2 FQGNSA. CDR3 amino acids: CASRPGTSGNEQFF.

V and J are TRBV3-1 and TRBJ2-3; checking the TCRdb D call of TRBD2 is not possible without DNA. CDR3 size: 16 residues. Per germline, CDR1 LGHDT and CDR2 YNNKEL (reference sequence). CDR3 sequence: CASSQEVLAPTDTQYF.

The V call is TRBV5-1, the J call TRBJ1-1; absent DNA, TCRdb's TRBD1 call cannot be checked. There are 15 residues in the CDR3. The V gene's germline CDR1 is SGHRS and CDR2 YFSETQ. The CDR3: CASSLNVGKGTEAFF.

The chain recombines TRBV15 with TRBJ2-3; the D call of TRBD2 rests on TCRdb alone, since no DNA is present to check it. Germline assignment: CDR1 LNHNV and CDR2 YYDKDF (reference sequence). The CDR3 contains 15 residues. This CDR3 is CATSRDGGSLDTQYF.

The V and J genes are TRBV4-3 and TRBJ1-5; TCRdb's D call, TRBD1, is unchecked because there is no DNA. This CDR3 is 15 amino acids long. Germline V gene lookup returns CDR1 LGHNA and CDR2 YSLEER. CDR3: CASSLWTGRNQPQHF.

The genes are TRBV14 and TRBJ2-5. CDR3 size: 15 residues. From germline, CDR1 is SGHDN and CDR2 FVKESK. The CDR3: CASSQEWAGQETQYF.

This chain links TRBV6-1 with TRBJ2-3; TCRdb's assignment of TRBD1 cannot be checked, as there is no DNA. Germline-derived CDR1 and CDR2 are MNHNS and SASEGT. CDR3 size: 14 residues. Here the CDR3 reads CASRRDRFTDTQYF.

This chain uses TRBV12-3 or TRBV12-4 with TRBJ1-1; without DNA, the TCRdb call of TRBD1 cannot be checked. The length of the CDR3 is 13 residues. The CDR3 reads CATSDRGGFSAFF.

V gene TRBV9 combines with J gene TRBJ2-3; TCRdb's D call of TRBD2 is untestable without DNA. Germline V lookup: CDR1 SGDLS, CDR2 YYNGEE. The CDR3 is 16 amino acids. CDR3 protein: CASSEGTTSGRAAQYF.

The chain links TRBV12-3 or TRBV12-4 to TRBJ2-3. The CDR3 covers 15 residues. The CDR3 reads CASSLGASPTDTQYF.